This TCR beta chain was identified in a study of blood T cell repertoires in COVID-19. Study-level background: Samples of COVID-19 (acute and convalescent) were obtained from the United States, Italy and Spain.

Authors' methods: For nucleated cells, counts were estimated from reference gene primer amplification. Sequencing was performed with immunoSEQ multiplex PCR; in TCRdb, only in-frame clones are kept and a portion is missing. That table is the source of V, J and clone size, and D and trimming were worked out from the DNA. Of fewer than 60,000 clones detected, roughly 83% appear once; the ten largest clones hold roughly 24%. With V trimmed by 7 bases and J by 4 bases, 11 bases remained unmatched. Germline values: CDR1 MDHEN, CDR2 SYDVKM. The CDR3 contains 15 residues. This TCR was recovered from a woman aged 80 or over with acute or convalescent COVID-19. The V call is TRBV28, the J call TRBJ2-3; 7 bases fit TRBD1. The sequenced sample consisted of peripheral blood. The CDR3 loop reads CASTGSGTEADTQYF. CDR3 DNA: TGTGCCAGCACCGGATCCGGGACAGAAGCAGATACGCAGTATTTT.